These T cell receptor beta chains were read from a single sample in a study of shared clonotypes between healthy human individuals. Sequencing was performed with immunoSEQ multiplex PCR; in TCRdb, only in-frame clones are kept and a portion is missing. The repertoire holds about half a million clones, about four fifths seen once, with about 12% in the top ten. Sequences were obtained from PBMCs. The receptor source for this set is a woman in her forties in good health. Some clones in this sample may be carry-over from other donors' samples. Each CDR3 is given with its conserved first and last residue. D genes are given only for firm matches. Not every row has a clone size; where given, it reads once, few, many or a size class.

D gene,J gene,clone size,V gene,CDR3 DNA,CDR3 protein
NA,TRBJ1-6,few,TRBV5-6,TGTGCCAGCAGCACTCACAGGGAGTATTCACCCCTCCACTTT,CASSTHREYSPLHF
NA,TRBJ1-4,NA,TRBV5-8,TGTGCCAGCAGCTTACTGGGGGGCGGCGAAAAACTGTTTTTT,CASSLLGGGEKLFF
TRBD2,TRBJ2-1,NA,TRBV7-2,TGTGCCAGCAGCTTAGGTGGGTGGGAGGGGCAGTTCTTC,CASSLGGWEGQFF
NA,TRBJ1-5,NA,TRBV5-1,TGCGCCAGCAGCTCCGGCCCCGGGGGGCAGGATCAGCCCCAGCATTTT,CASSSGPGGQDQPQHF
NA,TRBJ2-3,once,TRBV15,TGTGCCACCAGCAGAGAGGGTCGTACCGGGGGAACAGATACGCAGTATTTT,CATSREGRTGGTDTQYF
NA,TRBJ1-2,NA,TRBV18,TGTGCCAGCTCACAGGGTTATGGCTACACCTTC,CASSQGYGYTF
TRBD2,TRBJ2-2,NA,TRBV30,TGTGCCCTAAATTCCTTAGCGGGAGTGGCCGGGGAGCTGTTTTTT,CALNSLAGVAGELFF
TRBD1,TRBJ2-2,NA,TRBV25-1,TGTGCCAGCAGTGAATGGGACAGGGTGGACGGGGAGCTGTTTTTT,CASSEWDRVDGELFF
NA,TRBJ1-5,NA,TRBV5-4,TGTGCCAGCAGCTTGGGGCCCCGTAGCAATCAGCCCCAGCATTTT,CASSLGPRSNQPQHF
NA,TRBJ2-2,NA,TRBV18,TGTGCCAGCTCACCACGTCCACGGATAAACACCGGGGAGCTGTTTTTT,CASSPRPRINTGELFF
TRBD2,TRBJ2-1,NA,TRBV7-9,TGTGCCAGCAGCTTAGTTGGCGGGAGGAGGGATGAGCAGTTCTTC,CASSLVGGRRDEQFF
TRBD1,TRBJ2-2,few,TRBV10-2,TGCGCCAGCAGTGTAGGCCGGGACAGGGGATCCGGGGAGCTGTTTTTT,CASSVGRDRGSGELFF
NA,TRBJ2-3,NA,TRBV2,TGTGCCAGCAGTAACCCGACGATAGGTACAGATACGCAGTATTTT,CASSNPTIGTDTQYF
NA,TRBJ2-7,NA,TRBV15,TGTGCCACCAGCAGAGATAAGGGGCGATACGAGCAGTACTTC,CATSRDKGRYEQYF
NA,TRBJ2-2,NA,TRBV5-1,TGCGCCAGCAGATCTGGGTGGGAGCTGTTTTTT,CASRSGWELFF
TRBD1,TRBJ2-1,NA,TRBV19,TGTGCCAGTAGAACCGGGACAGGGACCCATGAGCAGTTCTTC,CASRTGTGTHEQFF
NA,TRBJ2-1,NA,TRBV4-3,TGCGCCAGCGGGACGACGGTATACAATGAGCAGTTCTTC,CASGTTVYNEQFF
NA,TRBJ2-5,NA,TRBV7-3,TGTGCCAGCAGCTACTCCACCGGACAGCAAGAGACCCAGTACTTC,CASSYSTGQQETQYF
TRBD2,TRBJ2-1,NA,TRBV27,TGTGCCAGCAGTCGAGGGACTAGCGGGAGAAATGAGCAGTTCTTC,CASSRGTSGRNEQFF
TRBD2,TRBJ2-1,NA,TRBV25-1,TGTGCCAGCAGTTCGACCCGGGGGGGCCAATACCGTGAGCAGTTCTTC,CASSSTRGGQYREQFF
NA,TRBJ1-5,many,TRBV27,TGTGCCAGCAGTTTCGGTCATACCAATCAGCCCCAGCATTTT,CASSFGHTNQPQHF
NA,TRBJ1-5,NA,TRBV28,TGTGCCAGCAGTTTCCATCCTCAAGATTATTATAGCAATCAGCCCCAGCATTTT,CASSFHPQDYYSNQPQHF
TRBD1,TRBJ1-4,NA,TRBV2,TGTGCCAGCAGTGCCCAGGGGGGGAAGGAAAAACTGTTTTTT,CASSAQGGKEKLFF
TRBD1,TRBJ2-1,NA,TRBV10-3,TGTGCCATCAGTGAGTCGGGACAGGGGGCAGATGGTTCCTACAATGAGCAGTTCTTC,CAISESGQGADGSYNEQFF
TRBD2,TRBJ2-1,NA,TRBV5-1,TGCGCCAGCAGCTTCCAAGGACTAGCGGGAGATGAGCAGTTCTTC,CASSFQGLAGDEQFF
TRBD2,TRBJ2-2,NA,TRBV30,TGTGCCTGGAGTGTGGGGCTAGCGGGCGGGGAGCTGTTTTTT,CAWSVGLAGGELFF
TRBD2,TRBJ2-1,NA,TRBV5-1,TGCGCCAGCAGCTTGGTGCCGACTAGCGGTTACAATGAGCAGTTCTTC,CASSLVPTSGYNEQFF
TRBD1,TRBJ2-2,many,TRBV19,TGTGCCAGTAGCACAGACAGGGGGCGAAACACCGGGGAGCTGTTTTTT,CASSTDRGRNTGELFF
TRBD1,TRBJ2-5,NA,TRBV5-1,TGCGCCAGCAGCCTCGGGACAGTGCAAGAGACCCAGTACTTC,CASSLGTVQETQYF
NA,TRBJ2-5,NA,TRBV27,TGTGCCAGCAGTTTCGGGGGGCTGAAGCAGTACTTC,CASSFGGLKQYF
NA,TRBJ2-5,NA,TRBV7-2,TGTGCCAGCAGCACCGGGACAATGCAAGAGACCCAGTACTTC,CASSTGTMQETQYF
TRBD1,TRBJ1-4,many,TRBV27,TGTGCCATGATACAGGGGCATAATGAAAAACTGTTTTTT,CAMIQGHNEKLFF
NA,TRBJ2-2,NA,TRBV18,TGTGCCAGCTCACCACGAGCGCAAAACACCGGGGAGCTGTTTTTT,CASSPRAQNTGELFF
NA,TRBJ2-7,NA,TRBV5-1,TGCGCCAGCAGCTTGGCCCCGGGGCACCGGATGCGATCCTACGAGCAGTACTTC,CASSLAPGHRMRSYEQYF
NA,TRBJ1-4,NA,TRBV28,TGTGCCACCCGGACTAATGAAAAACTGTTTTTT,CATRTNEKLFF
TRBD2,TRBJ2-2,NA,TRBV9,TGTGCCAGCAGCACGGGACTAGCGGGAGGCGTCACCGGGGAGCTGTTTTTT,CASSTGLAGGVTGELFF
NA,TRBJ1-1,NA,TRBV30,TGTGCCTGGAGTCACCGTGGGGGAACTGAAGCTTTCTTT,CAWSHRGGTEAFF